The clone carrying this TCR beta chain was seen once. This may stem from a read error, because a much larger clone lies one nucleotide away. Total RNA and DNA came together from 20-30 mg of bulk tissue without cell sorting. This sample stems from a study of tumor-infiltrating lymphocytes in primary liver carcinoma. Overall study: Samples yielded about 3.65 to 7.5 million productive TCRbeta reads, similar across tissue types.

With 400 to 550 ng total RNA as template and a constant-region primer, TCR beta cDNA was made. Amplification in three nested multiplex PCR rounds with slightly modified ARM-PCR gave rise to TCR beta libraries. Both of the initial two PCR rounds ran for roughly 10 cycles and employed TRBV1-TRBV30 forward primers alongside a C-beta reverse primer. In TCRdb, the multiplex PCR reads were re-called with MiXCR into one record per CDR3 protein. The data hold 80,000 to 100,000 distinct CDR3 sequences, with around 68% observed a single time. The germline gives CDR1 SGHNT, CDR2 YYREEE (reference sequence). This CDR3 comprises 15 residues.

The TCR was taken from a man between 35 and 55 years old with primary liver carcinoma and hepatitis B virus infection. The V call is TRBV5-4, the J call TRBJ2-1; 8 nucleotides agree with TRBD2. The sample was tumor-adjacent normal liver tissue. Here the CDR3 DNA reads TGTACCAGCAGCCCCGGGGGGACTAGGACCAATGAGCAGTTCTTC. It encodes CTSSPGGTRTNEQFF.